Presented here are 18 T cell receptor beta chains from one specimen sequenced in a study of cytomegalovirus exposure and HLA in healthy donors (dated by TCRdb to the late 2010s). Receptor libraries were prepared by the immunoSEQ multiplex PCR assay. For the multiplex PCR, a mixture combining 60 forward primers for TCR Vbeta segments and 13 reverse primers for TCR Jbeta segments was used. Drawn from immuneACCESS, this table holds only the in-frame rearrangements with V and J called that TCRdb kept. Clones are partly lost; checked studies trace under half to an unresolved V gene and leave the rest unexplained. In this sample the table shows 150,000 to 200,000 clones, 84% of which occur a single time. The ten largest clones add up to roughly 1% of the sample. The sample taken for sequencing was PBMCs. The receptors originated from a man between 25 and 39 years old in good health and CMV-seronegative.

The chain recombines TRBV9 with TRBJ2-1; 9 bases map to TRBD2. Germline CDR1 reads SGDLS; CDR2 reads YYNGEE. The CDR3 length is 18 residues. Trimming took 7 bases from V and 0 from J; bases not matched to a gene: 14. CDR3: CASQRGAGGQSSYNEQFF. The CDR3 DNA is TGTGCCAGCCAACGGGGAGCGGGAGGCCAAAGCTCCTACAATGAGCAGTTCTTC.

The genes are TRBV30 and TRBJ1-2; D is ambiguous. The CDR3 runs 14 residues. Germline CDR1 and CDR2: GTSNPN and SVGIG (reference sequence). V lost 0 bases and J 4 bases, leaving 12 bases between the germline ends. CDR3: CAWSVGMGLYGYTF. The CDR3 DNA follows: TGTGCCTGGAGTGTTGGTATGGGCCTCTATGGCTACACCTTC.

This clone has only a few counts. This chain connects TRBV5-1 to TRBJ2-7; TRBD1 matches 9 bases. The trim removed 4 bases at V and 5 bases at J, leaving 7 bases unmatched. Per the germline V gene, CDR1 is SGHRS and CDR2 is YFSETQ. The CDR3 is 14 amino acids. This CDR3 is CASSVAGTGNEQYF. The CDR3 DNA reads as TGCGCCAGCAGCGTAGCCGGGACAGGGAACGAGCAGTACTTC.

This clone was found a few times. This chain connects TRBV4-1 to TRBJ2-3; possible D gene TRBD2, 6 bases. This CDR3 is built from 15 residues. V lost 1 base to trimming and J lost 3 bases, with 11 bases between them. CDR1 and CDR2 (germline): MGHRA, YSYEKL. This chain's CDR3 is CASSQVPTRTDTQYF. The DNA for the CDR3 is TGCGCCAGCAGCCAAGTCCCGACTAGAACAGATACGCAGTATTTT.

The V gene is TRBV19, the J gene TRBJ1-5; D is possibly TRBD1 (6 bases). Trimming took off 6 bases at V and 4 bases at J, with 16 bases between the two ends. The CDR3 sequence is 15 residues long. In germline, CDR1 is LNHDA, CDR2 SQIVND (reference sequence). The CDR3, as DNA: TGTGCCAGTAGCGCTATCCTAGGGGGTAATCAGCCCCAGCATTTT. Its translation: CASSAILGGNQPQHF.

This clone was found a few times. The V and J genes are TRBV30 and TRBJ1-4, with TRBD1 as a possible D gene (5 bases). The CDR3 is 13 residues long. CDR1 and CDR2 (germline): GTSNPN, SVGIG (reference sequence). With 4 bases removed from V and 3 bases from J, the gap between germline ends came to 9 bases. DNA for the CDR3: TGTGCCTGGACGAGACAGCCTAATGAAAAACTGTTTTTT. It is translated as CAWTRQPNEKLFF.

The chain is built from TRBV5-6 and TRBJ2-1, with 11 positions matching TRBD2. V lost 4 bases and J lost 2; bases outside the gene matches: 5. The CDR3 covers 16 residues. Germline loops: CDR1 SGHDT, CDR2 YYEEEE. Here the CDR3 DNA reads TGTGCCAGCAGCATTGTAGCGGGGGGGCCCTACAATGAGCAGTTCTTC. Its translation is CASSIVAGGPYNEQFF.

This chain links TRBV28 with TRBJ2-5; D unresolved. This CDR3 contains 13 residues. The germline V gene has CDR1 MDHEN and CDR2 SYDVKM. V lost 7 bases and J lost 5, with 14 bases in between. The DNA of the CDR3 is TGTGCCAGCAACGACGGAGCTCGCGAGACCCAGTACTTC. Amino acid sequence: CASNDGARETQYF.

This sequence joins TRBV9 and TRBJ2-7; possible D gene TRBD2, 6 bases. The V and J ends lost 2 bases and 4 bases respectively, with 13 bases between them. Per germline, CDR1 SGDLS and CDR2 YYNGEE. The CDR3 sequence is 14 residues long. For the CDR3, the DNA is TGTGCCAGCAGCGTGGGGACTCAAAAATACGAGCAGTACTTC. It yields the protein CASSVGTQKYEQYF.

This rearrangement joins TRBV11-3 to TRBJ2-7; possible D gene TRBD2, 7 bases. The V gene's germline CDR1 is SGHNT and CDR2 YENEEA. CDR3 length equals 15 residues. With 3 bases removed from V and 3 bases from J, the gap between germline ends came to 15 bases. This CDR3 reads CASSLGGGDRYEQYF. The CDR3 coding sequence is TGTGCCAGCAGCTTGGGGGGGGGCGATCGCTACGAGCAGTACTTC.

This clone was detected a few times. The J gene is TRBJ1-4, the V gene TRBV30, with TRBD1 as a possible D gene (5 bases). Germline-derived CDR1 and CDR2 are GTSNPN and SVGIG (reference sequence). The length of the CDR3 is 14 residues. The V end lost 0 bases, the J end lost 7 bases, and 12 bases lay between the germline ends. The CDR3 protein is CAWSVPQGAEKLFF. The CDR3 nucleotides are TGTGCCTGGAGTGTACCCCAGGGTGCTGAAAAACTGTTTTTT.

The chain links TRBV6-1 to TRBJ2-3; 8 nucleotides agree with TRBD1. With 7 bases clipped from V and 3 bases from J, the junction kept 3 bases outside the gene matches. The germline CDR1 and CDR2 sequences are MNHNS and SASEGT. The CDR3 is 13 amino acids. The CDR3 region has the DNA TGTGCCAGCACAGGGGGCGAAACAGATACGCAGTATTTT. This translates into CASTGGETDTQYF.

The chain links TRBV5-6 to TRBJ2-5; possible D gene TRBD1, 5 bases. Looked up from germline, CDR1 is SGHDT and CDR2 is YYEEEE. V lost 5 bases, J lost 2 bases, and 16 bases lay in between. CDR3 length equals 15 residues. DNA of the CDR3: TGTGCCAGCAGTTCGTTCAGGGTAGGGCAAGAGACCCAGTACTTC. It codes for CASSSFRVGQETQYF.

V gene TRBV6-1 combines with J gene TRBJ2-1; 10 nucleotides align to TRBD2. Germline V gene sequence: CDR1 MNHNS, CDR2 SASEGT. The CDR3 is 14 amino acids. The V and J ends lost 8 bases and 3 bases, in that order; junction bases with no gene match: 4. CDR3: CASSGLAVYNEQFF. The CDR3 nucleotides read TGTGCCAGCTCAGGACTAGCGGTCTACAATGAGCAGTTCTTC.

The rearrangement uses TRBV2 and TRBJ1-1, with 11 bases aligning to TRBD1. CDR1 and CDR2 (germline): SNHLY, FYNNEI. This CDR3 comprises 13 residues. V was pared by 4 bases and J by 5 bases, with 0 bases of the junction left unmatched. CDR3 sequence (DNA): TGTGCCAGCAGTGGGGACAGGGGGACTGAAGCTTTCTTT. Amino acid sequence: CASSGDRGTEAFF.

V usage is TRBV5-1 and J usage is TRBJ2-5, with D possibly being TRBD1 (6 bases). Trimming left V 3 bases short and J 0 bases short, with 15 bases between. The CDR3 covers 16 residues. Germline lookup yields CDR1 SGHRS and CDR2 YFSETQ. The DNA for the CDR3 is TGCGCCAGCAGCTGGGGGACATTAACGTACCAAGAGACCCAGTACTTC. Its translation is CASSWGTLTYQETQYF.

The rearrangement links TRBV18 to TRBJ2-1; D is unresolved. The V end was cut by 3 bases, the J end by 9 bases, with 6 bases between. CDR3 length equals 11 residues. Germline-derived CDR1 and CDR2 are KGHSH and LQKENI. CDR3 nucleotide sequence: TGTGCCAGCTCACCCCCAGGTGAGCAGTTCTTC. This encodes CASSPPGEQFF.

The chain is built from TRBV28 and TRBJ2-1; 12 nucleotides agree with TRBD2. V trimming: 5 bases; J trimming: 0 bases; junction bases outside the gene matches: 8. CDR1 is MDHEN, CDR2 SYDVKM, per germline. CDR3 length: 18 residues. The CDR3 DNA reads TGTGCCAGCAGTGCTAGCGGGGGGGTTCCGAGCTCCTACAATGAGCAGTTCTTC. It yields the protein CASSASGGVPSSYNEQFF.